This TCR beta chain was profiled in a study of shared clonotypes between healthy human individuals. V lost 7 bases and J lost 4, with 11 bases in between. CDR1 is MDHEN, CDR2 SYDVKM, per germline. The CDR3 extends over 13 amino acids. Each PCR replicate from the sorted subsets contained about 200 ng DNA, which is some 32,000 T cell genomes. The table came from immunoSEQ multiplex PCR; TCRdb's copy has only in-frame clones and leaves some out. Of around 1.1 million clones in the sample, roughly 74% were seen once. Adult donors, all healthy and HIV-negative, had no recent acute infections or vaccinations. Adults of Caucasian background living in Nashville, Tennessee made up all donors.

This clonotype was obtained from a man aged 18 to 29 in good health. Some clones in this sample may be carry-over from other donors' samples. The J gene is TRBJ1-3, the V gene TRBV28; no definite D call. The sample was memory CD4+ T cells from PBMCs. Subset described: CD45RA-negative fraction. In DNA form, the CDR3 reads TGTGCCAGCACCTTTAAGGCCGGAAACACCATATATTTT. Translated, it gives CASTFKAGNTIYF.